This TCR beta chain was sequenced during a study of T-cell reconstitution after alpha-beta-depleted transplantation in children. General study points: After transplant, at about two months, alpha-beta T cells were reportedly derived from several hundred expanded graft clones. Among T cells one year after transplant, newly produced cells accounted for most counts and diversity. It was surviving recipient T cells and thymic progenitors that gave some patients high TCRbeta diversity at day 60.

The germline CDR1 and CDR2 sequences are SGHRS and YFSETQ. The ends were cut back, 4 bases at V and 0 bases at J, with 13 bases in the middle. The CDR3 is 16 residues long. Regarding this clonotype: The antigen is undetermined.

This sample's TCRbeta library carried unique molecular identifier barcodes. From the PCR reads, TCRdb called clonotypes with MiXCR, one entry per CDR3 protein. The sample holds approximately 270,000 distinct CDR3 sequences; around 25% are singletons and the top ten take around 4.8%. This specimen consisted of PBMCs, mostly from graft donor cells, obtained 360 days after TCRalphabeta/CD19-depleted stem cell transplant. This clonotype was sampled from a female patient aged 2-15 years who had a stem cell transplant for congenital amegakaryocytic thrombocytopenia, so the T cells may come from the graft donor. This chain links TRBV5-1 with TRBJ2-2; D is perhaps TRBD1 or TRBD2 (5 bases each). The DNA for the CDR3 is TGCGCCAGCAGCCTGACGGGACCCACGAACACCGGGGAGCTGTTTTTT. Protein product: CASSLTGPTNTGELFF.